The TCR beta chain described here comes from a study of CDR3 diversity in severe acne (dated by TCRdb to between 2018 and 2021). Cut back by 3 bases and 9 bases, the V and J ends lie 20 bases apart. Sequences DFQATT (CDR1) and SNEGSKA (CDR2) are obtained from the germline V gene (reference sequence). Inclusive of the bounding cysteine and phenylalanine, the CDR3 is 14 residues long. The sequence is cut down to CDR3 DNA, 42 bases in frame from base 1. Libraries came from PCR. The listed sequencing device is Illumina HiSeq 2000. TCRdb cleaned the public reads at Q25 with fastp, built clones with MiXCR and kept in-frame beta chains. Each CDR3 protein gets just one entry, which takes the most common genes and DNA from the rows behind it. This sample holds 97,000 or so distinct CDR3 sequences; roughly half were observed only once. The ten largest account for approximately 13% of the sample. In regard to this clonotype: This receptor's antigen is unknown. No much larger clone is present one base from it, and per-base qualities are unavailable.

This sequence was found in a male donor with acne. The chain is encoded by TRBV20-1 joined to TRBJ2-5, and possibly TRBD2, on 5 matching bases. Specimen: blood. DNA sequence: TGCAGTGCTAGTCTCCAGCCGCCCCAGGAGGCCCAGTACTTC. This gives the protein CSASLQPPQEAQYF.